This TCR beta chain was recovered during a study of yellow fever vaccine responses in identical twins. There are 15 residues in the CDR3. The V gene end was trimmed by 0 bases and the J gene end by 8 bases; junction bases not matched to a gene: 1. Germline V gene data show CDR1 as MGHRA and CDR2 as YSYEKL. On this clonotype: The target antigen is unknown.

TCRdb independently ran MiXCR on the RT-PCR reads; one entry per CDR3 protein. The profile shows about 11,000 distinct CDR3 sequences, approximately 80% of them singletons. Study conclusions and caveats: On the reported evidence, twins' vaccine T cell responses seemed partly convergent and partly personalized.

This chain joins TRBV4-1 and TRBJ2-1; 13 nucleotides agree with TRBD2. This TCR was sampled from a woman aged 18 to 35 who received the yellow fever vaccine. The sequenced sample was T cells from blood (PBMCs), unsorted or a sorted subset (not recorded which), obtained before or after yellow fever vaccination (not recorded which). The CDR3, as DNA: TGCGCCAGCAGCCAAGAACTAGCGGGAGGGGATGAGCAGTTCTTC. Its translation: CASSQELAGGDEQFF.